This T cell receptor (beta chain) was captured by sequencing in a study of blood T cell repertoires in COVID-19 (TCRdb year 2020). Turning to the overall study: Samples covering the acute and convalescent phases of COVID-19 were provided by collaborators in the United States, Italy and Spain. The prospective study material was composed of cDNA or gDNA derived from T cells, B-cell-depleted T cells, or PBMCs. Deeply sampled blood TCRbeta repertoires from subjects exposed to, actively infected with, or recovered from COVID-19 were included in the dataset. A freely available public database, intended as a resource for researchers studying the immune response to SARS-CoV-2, is where the repertoires were released. Samples were obtained from the ongoing ImmuneRACE study (first 160 participants) and from about 1,300 subjects provided by 6 global collaborators. Sample metadata almost always included a de-identified subject ID, COVID-19 status, age in years and sex. Where HLA class I and class II types were available, the types were taken from metadata supplied by the sample provider, not from assay-based typing. Results the study describes overall, beyond this receptor: Clinical and demographic metadata were provided uncurated, with the amount varying by source and participant.

On this clone itself: The antigen it binds to is not known. No much larger clone exists at a distance of one base, and base qualities are not known.

Counted from cysteine to phenylalanine, this CDR3 has 20 amino acids. Solely the CDR3 DNA is kept, with 60 bases framed from the first base. V trim: 0 bases; J trim: 3 bases; unmatched bases: 14. Via the germline V gene, CDR1 is MNHNS and CDR2 SASEGT. Participants in the prospective study were aged roughly 18 to 89 years, lived in some 24 United States geographic areas, and enrolled through a virtual design. In the prospective study, cohorts were assigned on the basis of participant-reported clinical history obtained from a screening survey and a study questionnaire. Recovered participants in ImmuneRACE Cohort 3 were defined by two consecutive negative NP/OP PCR tests, clearance by a healthcare professional, or resolution of symptoms. Each participant in the prospective study had whole blood, serum and a nasopharyngeal or oropharyngeal swab collected by mobile phlebotomists. Over an approximately 2-month period, participants in the prospective study had the option of providing additional blood draws and questionnaires. Before DNA extraction, blood samples from the prospective study were shipped at room temperature or frozen.

TCRbeta CDR3 regions were amplified from genomic DNA by means of the immunoSEQ Assay, a bias-controlled multiplex PCR. The study's processing was this. Nucleated cell counts per sample were estimated from amplification of reference gene primers within the assay. Sequence reads were collapsed and filtered to measure the absolute abundance of every unique TCRbeta CDR3 rearrangement. For each sample, productive Simpson clonality was calculated as the square root of Simpson's diversity index over productive rearrangements. TCRdb holds this immuneACCESS table with in-frame rearrangements only. Some clones are missing; in checked studies, unresolved V genes explain under half, and the rest has no known cause. V, J and clone size derive from that table, while D and trimming were established from the DNA sequence. A total of about 380,000 clones appear in this sample, approximately 90% of them only once. The leading ten clones occupy about 1.1% of the sample.

The sample comprised PBMCs or T cells enriched from blood (not recorded which). The V and J genes are TRBV6-1 and TRBJ2-3; TRBD2 aligns with 11 central bases. This receptor was identified in a woman under 30 who had recovered from COVID-19. This receptor carries the CDR3 CASSEAFSGGAVGVTDTQYF. The nucleotides read TGTGCCAGCAGTGAAGCGTTTAGCGGGGGGGCCGTCGGTGTGACAGATACGCAGTATTTT.